Detailed here is one T cell receptor beta chain. Sequencing targeted expressed TCRB transcripts, as all isolated RNA had been reverse transcribed. Sequenced by immunoSEQ multiplex PCR; TCRdb stores in-frame clones only, minus some. The top ten clones hold roughly 0.035% of a sample with under 450,000 clones, 14% of them seen once. The data belong to a study of beta chain features in type 1 diabetes. CDR1 and CDR2 (germline): SGHNT, YYREEE (reference sequence). V was cut by 4 bases and J by 0 bases, with 17 bases left in between. The CDR3 length is 18 residues. The chain employs TRBV5-4 and TRBJ2-6; possible D gene TRBD1, 5 bases. Material for sequencing was naive CD4+ T cells from blood. The source is a man aged 25-45 years in good health. CDR3 loop: CASSTLVGHLSGANVLTF. The CDR3 region has the DNA TGTGCCAGCAGCACGCTTGTTGGACACCTCTCTGGGGCCAACGTCCTGACTTTC.